Presented here are 20 T cell receptor beta chains from one specimen sequenced in a study of blood T cells in healthy people across ages. A second PCR, run for about 7 to 12 cycles, used a sample-barcoded 5' primer plus a J-beta primer mix. MiXCR was run by TCRdb on the 5' RACE reads, yielding one entry per CDR3 protein. The sample includes hundreds of thousands of distinct CDR3 sequences, roughly 21% of them seen just once. The sequenced material came from blood. The receptors here all came from an older man in good health.

The chain combines TRBV4-1 with TRBJ2-1, with 8 bases identical to TRBD2. Germline-derived CDR1 and CDR2 are MGHRA and YSYEKL. The CDR3 runs 17 residues. V dropped 1 base and J dropped 0; count of bases not matched to a gene: 5. The CDR3 protein is CASSQVGLASSYNEQFF. The CDR3 nucleotides are TGCGCCAGCAGCCAAGTCGGACTAGCCAGCTCCTACAATGAGCAGTTCTTC.

The chain is built from TRBV21-1 and TRBJ2-7; the listed D gene, TRBD1, was not tested against the DNA. TRBV21-1 is deemed a pseudogene. The CDR3 is 14 residues long. This chain's CDR3 is CASPRQGLDYEQYF. DNA of the CDR3: TGTGCCAGCCCTAGACAGGGCTTAGACTACGAGCAGTACTTC.

This clonotype has more than one count but fewer than ten. The rearrangement links TRBV3-1 to TRBJ2-5; no clear D gene. The J call could be wrong; TRBJ2-7 is a better fit for the DNA end. The CDR3 extends over 14 amino acids. Germline lookup yields CDR1 LGHDT and CDR2 YNNKEL (reference sequence). The DNA of the CDR3 is TGTGCCAGCAGCCAAGGACAACTCCCCCACGAGCAGTACTTC. Protein: CASSQGQLPHEQYF.

The V gene is TRBV6-6, the J gene TRBJ2-7; TRBD2 agrees at 8 bases. Germline CDR1 MNHNY, CDR2 SVGAGI (reference sequence). The CDR3 extends over 17 amino acids. V lost 2 bases, J lost 1 base, and 10 bases stayed unmatched. The CDR3 region is CASSYPPSGSQSYEQYF. The DNA of the CDR3 is TGTGCCAGCAGTTACCCCCCTAGCGGGTCCCAATCCTACGAGCAGTACTTC.

In its sample, this clonotype was seen a few times. The chain links TRBV7-2 to TRBJ1-6, with D unresolved. CDR1 and CDR2 (germline): SGHTA, FQGNSA. CDR3 length equals 12 residues. Trimming stripped 5 bases from V and 6 bases from J, with 5 bases between. This CDR3 reads CASSHPNSPLHF. The CDR3 nucleotides read TGTGCCAGCAGCCACCCTAATTCACCCCTCCACTTT.

This clonotype was counted between two and nine times. The rearrangement links TRBV5-1 to TRBJ2-5; D unclear. The J call could be wrong; TRBJ2-1 is a better fit for the DNA end. This CDR3 has 15 amino acids. Germline loops: CDR1 SGHRS, CDR2 YFSETQ. The CDR3 region is CASSLAAETYNEQFF. In DNA, the CDR3 is TGCGCCAGCAGCTTGGCCGCGGAGACCTACAATGAGCAGTTCTTC.

CDR3 in amino acids: CASSTIGQGEAFF. DNA of the CDR3: TGTGCCAGCTCAACAATTGGACAGGGAGAAGCTTTCTTT. The chain employs TRBV18 and TRBJ1-1; 8 nucleotides match TRBD1. J lost 8 bases, V lost 5 bases, and 7 bases had no gene match. In germline, CDR1 is KGHSH, CDR2 LQKENI. This CDR3 region has 13 residues.

For this clonotype: This may arise from a read error, as a much more abundant clone is one base away. The chain carries TRBV12-3 or TRBV12-4 and TRBJ2-1, with 9 bases aligning to TRBD1. The DNA end is more similar to TRBJ2-7, so the J call may be wrong. The CDR3 loop spans 15 amino acids. CDR3 DNA: TGTGCCAGCAGTGGAACCGGGACAGGGTCCTACGGGCAGTACTTC. It translates to CASSGTGTGSYGQYF.

This sequence joins TRBV9 and TRBJ2-5, with D maybe TRBD1 (5 bases). The CDR3 has 14 amino acids. Germline V gene sequence: CDR1 SGDLS, CDR2 YYNGEE. The V gene lost 6 bases and the J gene lost 5 bases, with 17 bases spanning the gap. The chain's CDR3 is CASTYDSQGETQYF. The CDR3 DNA sequence: TGTGCCAGCACGTACGACAGTCAAGGGGAGACCCAGTACTTC.

This clonotype showed up just a few times. This CDR3 reads CASHDSSYEQYF. The CDR3, as DNA: TGTGCCAGCCACGACAGCTCCTACGAGCAGTACTTC. The chain has TRBV3-1 and TRBJ2-7; D is perhaps TRBD1 (5 bases). This CDR3 has 12 amino acids. Trimming cost V 8 bases and J 0 bases, with 8 bases left between them. Germline CDR1 LGHDT, CDR2 YNNKEL (reference sequence).

This clonotype came up a few times. The V call is TRBV12-3 or TRBV12-4, the J call TRBJ1-1; a possible D gene is TRBD1 (5 bases). The CDR3 spans 14 residues. V was clipped by 6 bases and J by 4 bases, with 15 bases between them. CDR3 sequence reads: CASSSLRGGTEAFF. The CDR3 coding sequence is TGTGCCAGCAGCTCCCTCCGGGGGGGCACTGAAGCTTTCTTT.

This clonotype was seen a few times. The chain has TRBV10-3 and TRBJ2-7; TRBD2 is a possible D gene (6 bases). The germline CDR1 and CDR2 sequences are ENHRY and SYGVKD. The CDR3 covers 16 residues. With 2 bases removed from V and 0 bases from J, the gap between germline ends came to 14 bases. CDR3 sequence (DNA): TGTGCCATCAGTGAGGGGGGGTTAGCAAGCTCCTACGAGCAGTACTTC. This sequence encodes CAISEGGLASSYEQYF.

The rearrangement uses TRBV11-2 and TRBJ2-5, with 11 bases aligning to TRBD2. With 4 bases clipped from V and 3 bases from J, the junction kept 1 base outside the gene matches. In germline, CDR1 is SGHAT, CDR2 FQNNGV. The length of the CDR3 is 14 residues. CDR3 coding DNA: TGTGCCAGCAGCTGGGGACTAGCGGAAGAGACCCAGTACTTC. It specifies CASSWGLAEETQYF.

This chain joins TRBV10-3 and TRBJ2-1; TRBD2 agrees at 7 bases. From germline, CDR1 is ENHRY and CDR2 SYGVKD. This CDR3 spans 14 amino acids. V gave up 4 bases and J gave up 7 bases; unmatched junction bases: 7. The CDR3 protein is CAISGSSGGNEQFF. DNA for the CDR3: TGTGCCATCAGTGGCTCTAGCGGTGGGAATGAGCAGTTCTTC.

This clonotype was counted between two and nine times. The chain employs TRBV5-1 and TRBJ2-5, with 12 bases lining up with TRBD2. The J call may be faulty, since TRBJ2-7 better matches the DNA end. The CDR3 loop spans 16 amino acids. Germline assignment: CDR1 SGHRS and CDR2 YFSETQ. The CDR3 here is CASSLTPSGRVYEQYF. The CDR3 DNA reads as TGCGCCAGCAGCTTGACCCCTAGCGGGAGGGTTTACGAGCAGTACTTC.

This clonotype was picked up one time. The chain joins TRBV18 to TRBJ2-3; a possible D gene is TRBD1 (5 bases). V gave up 5 bases and J gave up 1 base, with 13 bases separating them. Germline V gene lookup returns CDR1 KGHSH and CDR2 LQKENI. The CDR3 spans 15 residues. The CDR3 loop is CASSTGHTRTDTQYF. The CDR3 DNA reads TGTGCCAGCTCAACCGGACACACCCGCACAGATACGCAGTATTTT. The variable domain in full, with the rest retrieved from reference TRBV18 and TRBJ2-3, is NAGVMQNPRHLVRRRGQEARLRCSPMKGHSHVYWYRQLPEEGLKFMVYLQKENIIDESGMPKERFSAEFPKEGPSILRIQQVVRGDSAAYFCASSTGHTRTDTQYFGPGTRLTVL.

A note on this clonotype: This is likely a read error, given that the CDR3 carries no conserved phenylalanine or tryptophan at its end. The chain is built from TRBV12-3 or TRBV12-4 and TRBJ1-2; 11 positions match TRBD1. V lost 5 bases to trimming and J lost 8 bases; unmatched junction nucleotides: 10. The CDR3 sequence is 15 residues long. CDR3 coding DNA: TGTGCCAGCAGTACCAGGGGGACAGGGGGAATGGGCTACACCGTC. This gives the protein CASSTRGTGGMGYTV.

The rearrangement joins TRBV7-2 to TRBJ2-5, with unresolved D. Germline-derived CDR1 and CDR2 are SGHTA and FQGNSA. This CDR3 has 14 residues. V lost 1 base, J lost 5 bases, and 11 bases lay in between. The CDR3 bases are TGTGCCAGCAGCTTAGTTCGTACAGCGGAGACCCAGTACTTC. It yields the protein CASSLVRTAETQYF. Full variable domain (remainder filled in from reference TRBV7-2 and TRBJ2-5): GAGVSQSPSNKVTEKGKDVELRCDPISGHTALYWYRQSLGQGLEFLIYFQGNSAPDKSGLPSDRFSAERTGGSVSTLTIQRTQQEDSAVYLCASSLVRTAETQYFGPGTRLLVL.

The chain combines TRBV24-1 with TRBJ2-5; 9 nucleotides agree with TRBD1. Germline-derived CDR1 and CDR2 are KGHDR and SFDVKD. Trimming removed 3 bases from V and 5 bases from J; junction bases left unmatched: 6. CDR3 length equals 15 residues. The CDR3 spells CATSDETGGGETQYF. CDR3 nucleotides: TGTGCCACCAGTGATGAAACAGGGGGCGGTGAGACCCAGTACTTC.

This CDR3 is CASSQDSLNRVAGYTF. For the CDR3, the DNA is TGCGCCAGCAGCCAAGATAGTCTGAACAGGGTGGCTGGCTACACCTTC. The genes are TRBV4-1 and TRBJ1-2; possible D gene TRBD1, 6 bases. Germline values: CDR1 MGHRA, CDR2 YSYEKL. With 0 bases removed from V and 7 bases from J, the gap between germline ends came to 18 bases. This CDR3 has 16 amino acids.